This TCR beta chain was captured by sequencing in a study of response to subunit inactivated influenza vaccine. Notes on the study in general: Few new T cells, the authors suggested, are recruited by each seasonal influenza vaccination.

This clonotype appeared many times. What it binds is unknown. TCRdb fed the RT-PCR reads into MiXCR, producing one record per CDR3 protein. The data show under 550,000 distinct CDR3 sequences, more than 7% seen once. The source material was PBMCs from blood, sampled about 23 months after vaccination. The source is a man aged 50-75 years who received an inactivated influenza vaccine.

The CDR3 loop reads CSVEDPAAGDEQYF. The CDR3 coding sequence is TGCAGCGTTGAAGATCCAGCGGCAGGGGACGAGCAGTACTTC. The chain uses TRBV29-1 and TRBJ2-7; D might be TRBD1 (6 bases). Germline V gene lookup returns CDR1 SQVTM and CDR2 ANQGSEA. Trimming shortened V by 0 bases and J by 5 bases, and 14 bases separated the two germline ends. This CDR3 has 14 amino acids.